The 27 T cell receptor beta chains presented below share a single source sample, sequenced in a study of blood T cell repertoires in COVID-19. Sequenced by immunoSEQ multiplex PCR; TCRdb stores in-frame clones only, minus some. The table has 200,000 to 250,000 clones, 90% seen once. The sample consisted of PBMCs or T cells enriched from blood (not recorded which). The receptors stem from a man younger than 45 who had been exposed to COVID-19.

This clone was seen a few times. The rearrangement uses TRBV30 and TRBJ1-6; D unresolved. CDR1 and CDR2 (germline): GTSNPN, SVGIG (reference sequence). The CDR3 is 14 amino acids. V gave up 3 bases and J gave up 0 bases, with 6 bases separating them. The CDR3 coding sequence is TGTGCCTGGAGGAAGAGCTCCTATAATTCACCCCTCCACTTT. Translation gives CAWRKSSYNSPLHF.

This clone appeared once. The chain links TRBV7-2 to TRBJ1-2; no definite D call. Germline loops: CDR1 SGHTA, CDR2 FQGNSA. V was trimmed by 6 bases and J by 3 bases, leaving 14 bases between them. The CDR3 runs 14 residues. The DNA for the CDR3 is TGTGCCAGCAGTGCTCGCGGTTGGGACTATGGCTACACCTTC. Translation gives CASSARGWDYGYTF.

The rearrangement links TRBV12-2 to TRBJ1-5. TRBV12-2 has pseudogene status. The CDR3 is 16 amino acids. CDR3 loop: CASRPLKKAGNQPQHF. The CDR3 bases are TGTGCAAGTCGCCCCCTTAAAAAAGCGGGCAATCAGCCCCAGCATTTT.

The rearrangement joins TRBV29-1 to TRBJ2-6, with TRBD2 as a possible D gene (6 bases). The ends were cut back, 4 bases at V and 0 bases at J, with 7 bases in the middle. The CDR3 has 14 amino acids. The germline gives CDR1 SQVTM, CDR2 ANQGSEA. In nucleotides, the CDR3 is TGCAGCGTTGCGGGGGTCTCTGGGGCCAACGTCCTGACTTTC. Amino acid sequence: CSVAGVSGANVLTF. Combining the CDR3 with reference TRBV29-1 and TRBJ2-6 gives the whole variable domain SAVISQKPSRDICQRGTSLTIQCQVDSQVTMMFWYRQQPGQSLTLIATANQGSEATYESGFVIDKFPISRPNLTFSTLTVSNMSPEDSSIYLCSVAGVSGANVLTFGAGSRLTVL.

The V and J genes are TRBV7-3 and TRBJ1-2, with 9 bases fitting TRBD1. This CDR3 is 13 amino acids long. Germline V CDR1 and CDR2: SGHTA, FQGTGA. Trimming took 5 bases from V and 6 from J; bases not matched to a gene: 4. CDR3 DNA sequence: TGTGCCAGCAGCCCGGACAGGGGTGATGGCTACACCTTC. Translated: CASSPDRGDGYTF.

The J gene is TRBJ2-3, the V gene TRBV15, with no clear D. Germline values: CDR1 LNHNV, CDR2 YYDKDF (reference sequence). The CDR3 has 12 amino acids. Deletions cut 2 bases from V and 5 bases from J, with 5 bases between. CDR3 loop: CATSRPLDTQYF. The CDR3 DNA reads as TGTGCCACCAGCAGACCCTTAGATACGCAGTATTTT.

This sequence joins TRBV19 and TRBJ1-4; a possible D gene is TRBD1 (5 bases). This CDR3 has 15 amino acids. In germline, CDR1 is LNHDA, CDR2 SQIVND (reference sequence). V gave up 4 bases and J gave up 5 bases, with 14 bases separating them. CDR3 amino acids: CASSTPTVANEKLFF. In DNA, the CDR3 is TGTGCCAGTAGTACCCCGACAGTTGCGAATGAAAAACTGTTTTTT.

The chain uses TRBV27 and TRBJ2-2; 8 bases align to TRBD1. There are 16 residues in the CDR3. CDR1 MNHEY and CDR2 SMNVEV come from the germline V gene (reference sequence). Unmatched junction bases numbered 5, after V lost 2 bases and J lost 3 bases. Here the CDR3 reads CASSLGTGMHTGELFF. Here the CDR3 DNA reads TGTGCCAGCAGTTTAGGGACAGGTATGCACACCGGGGAGCTGTTTTTT.

The chain recombines TRBV6-5 with TRBJ1-1; D gene uncertain. The V gene's germline CDR1 is MNHEY and CDR2 SVGAGI. V was pared by 0 bases and J by 0 bases, with 8 bases between. The CDR3 extends over 15 amino acids. CDR3 in amino acids: CASSYSGELNTEAFF. CDR3 sequence (DNA): TGTGCCAGCAGTTACTCAGGAGAGTTGAACACTGAAGCTTTCTTT.

The chain uses TRBV27 and TRBJ1-1; TRBD1 aligns across 7 bases. This CDR3 contains 14 residues. J was trimmed by 4 bases and V by 3 bases; bases with no gene match: 5. The germline V gene has CDR1 MNHEY and CDR2 SMNVEV (reference sequence). The CDR3: CASSLSQGITEAFF. In nucleotides, the CDR3 is TGTGCCAGCAGTTTGTCACAGGGGATCACTGAAGCTTTCTTT.

The V and J genes are TRBV3-1 (or the pseudogene TRBV3-2) and TRBJ1-3, with 9 bases lining up with TRBD1. V dropped 4 bases and J dropped 6; count of bases not matched to a gene: 4. Germline V gene lookup returns CDR1 LGHDT and CDR2 YNNKEL (reference sequence). This CDR3 is built from 14 residues. The DNA for the CDR3 is TGTGCCAGCAGCCGGACAGGGGAGGAAAACACCATATATTTT. Encoded protein: CASSRTGEENTIYF.

A single count supports this clone. The chain links TRBV5-5 to TRBJ2-1, with 8 positions matching TRBD2. Trimming at V came to 4 bases and at J to 6 bases, leaving 9 bases not matched to a gene. This CDR3 has 15 residues. The V gene's germline CDR1 is SGHKS and CDR2 YYEKEE (reference sequence). The CDR3, as DNA: TGTGCCAGCAGCACCTTAGCGGGGATCGGCAATGAGCAGTTCTTC. Protein sequence: CASSTLAGIGNEQFF.

V usage is TRBV5-8 and J usage is TRBJ2-5, with a tentative D call TRBD1 (5 bases). The CDR3 has 12 residues. Germline lookup yields CDR1 SGHTS and CDR2 YDEGEE. V was shortened by 4 bases and J by 2 bases, with 6 bases between the two germline ends. CDR3 amino acids: CASSRQQETQYF. Written as DNA, the CDR3 is TGTGCCAGCAGCCGACAGCAAGAGACCCAGTACTTC.

The CDR3 nucleotides read TGCGCCAGCAGTAGGGGTTACGAGCAGTACTTC. This gives the protein CASSRGYEQYF. The chain couples TRBV5-1 to TRBJ2-7; TRBD1 might be the D (5 bases). This CDR3 spans 11 amino acids. Germline V gives CDR1 SGHRS, CDR2 YFSETQ. Trimming cost V 5 bases and J 4 bases, with 7 bases left between them.

This chain uses TRBV4-1 with TRBJ1-5; possibly TRBD1 for D (5 bases). Trimming shortened V by 1 base and J by 5 bases, and 15 bases separated the two germline ends. In germline, CDR1 is MGHRA, CDR2 YSYEKL. This CDR3 contains 16 residues. The CDR3 is CASSQVGGPRDQPQHF. The CDR3 nucleotides read TGCGCCAGCAGCCAAGTGGGGGGACCTCGGGATCAGCCCCAGCATTTT.

J is TRBJ2-5 and V is TRBV5-4, with D tentatively TRBD2 (5 bases). The CDR3 has 14 residues. The germline V gene has CDR1 SGHNT and CDR2 YYREEE (reference sequence). V was pared by 4 bases and J by 3 bases, with 13 bases between. CDR3: CASSPAVQEETQYF. The CDR3 region has the DNA TGTGCCAGCAGCCCAGCGGTGCAGGAAGAGACCCAGTACTTC.

This sequence joins TRBV4-1 and TRBJ2-5; TRBD2 agrees at 7 bases. V dropped 4 bases and J dropped 5; count of bases not matched to a gene: 10. Germline CDR1 reads MGHRA; CDR2 reads YSYEKL. This CDR3 has 15 residues. The CDR3 DNA sequence: TGCGCCAGCAGCCCCAACTCGGGGGAGGGGGAGACCCAGTACTTC. This encodes CASSPNSGEGETQYF.

The chain carries TRBV29-1 and TRBJ1-1, with 7 nucleotides matching TRBD1. The CDR3 covers 15 residues. The germline gives CDR1 SQVTM, CDR2 ANQGSEA. Trimming cost V 5 bases and J 2 bases; bases outside gene matches: 11. The CDR3 sequence is CSVHLQGRSNTEAFF. CDR3 nucleotides: TGCAGCGTTCATCTACAGGGGAGGTCCAACACTGAAGCTTTCTTT.

The chain couples TRBV6-1 to TRBJ1-2; TRBD1 aligns across 8 bases. Looked up from germline, CDR1 is MNHNS and CDR2 is SASEGT. J lost 8 bases, V lost 5 bases, and 10 bases had no gene match. This CDR3 comprises 14 residues. Here the CDR3 reads CASSLTGAVGGYTF. The CDR3 DNA reads as TGTGCCAGCAGTTTGACAGGGGCAGTGGGAGGCTACACCTTC.

This clone came up once. The rearrangement uses TRBV5-1 and TRBJ2-3; tentatively, D is TRBD2 (6 bases). Per germline, CDR1 SGHRS and CDR2 YFSETQ. V was shortened by 0 bases and J by 1 base, with 12 bases between the two germline ends. CDR3 length: 16 amino acids. CDR3 in amino acids: CASSLGNRLGTDTQYF. As DNA, the CDR3 is TGCGCCAGCAGCTTGGGGAATAGACTAGGCACAGATACGCAGTATTTT.

The V and J genes are TRBV5-1 and TRBJ2-5; a weak D match, TRBD2 (7 bases). V was cut by 4 bases and J by 3 bases, with 13 bases left in between. Germline V lookup: CDR1 SGHRS, CDR2 YFSETQ. This CDR3 has 14 amino acids. The CDR3: CASSLGGTKETQYF. DNA of the CDR3: TGCGCCAGCAGCCTGGGGGGGACAAAAGAGACCCAGTACTTC.

The chain has TRBV7-6 and TRBJ2-1; TRBD2 agrees at 7 bases. Trimming removed 0 bases from V and 12 bases from J; junction bases left unmatched: 8. The CDR3 consists of 14 residues. Germline loops: CDR1 SGHVS, CDR2 FNYEAQ. CDR3 sequence reads: CASSLARAGWGQFF. CDR3 bases: TGTGCCAGCAGCTTAGCGCGAGCGGGGTGGGGGCAGTTCTTC. Full variable domain (outside the CDR3, taken from reference TRBV7-6 and TRBJ2-1): GAGVSQSPRYKVTKRGQDVALRCDPISGHVSLYWYRQALGQGPEFLTYFNYEAQQDKSGLPNDRFSAERPEGSISTLTIQRTEQRDSAMYRCASSLARAGWGQFFGPGTRLTVL.

J is TRBJ2-7 and V is TRBV7-2, with TRBD1 matching 7 bases. Trimming at V came to 0 bases and at J to 2 bases, leaving 4 bases not matched to a gene. This CDR3 comprises 15 residues. Germline CDR1 reads SGHTA; CDR2 reads FQGNSA. The CDR3 DNA reads as TGTGCCAGCAGCTTAGCGGACCAGGGGGCCTACGAGCAGTACTTC. Translation gives CASSLADQGAYEQYF. Full variable domain (outside the CDR3, taken from reference TRBV7-2 and TRBJ2-7): GAGVSQSPSNKVTEKGKDVELRCDPISGHTALYWYRQSLGQGLEFLIYFQGNSAPDKSGLPSDRFSAERTGGSVSTLTIQRTQQEDSAVYLCASSLADQGAYEQYFGPGTRLTVT.

This chain links TRBV19 with TRBJ1-4; 7 bases agree with TRBD1. The CDR3 totals 14 residues. CDR1 and CDR2 (germline): LNHDA, SQIVND (reference sequence). J was trimmed by 8 bases and V by 6 bases; bases with no gene match: 9. CDR3 residues: CASSPGGVGEKLFF. CDR3 nucleotides: TGTGCCAGTAGCCCAGGGGGAGTCGGGGAAAAACTGTTTTTT.

The chain carries TRBV28 and TRBJ1-6, with 9 bases aligning to TRBD1. The CDR3 covers 15 residues. Trimming removed 5 bases from V and 5 bases from J; junction bases left unmatched: 4. Per the germline V gene, CDR1 is MDHEN and CDR2 is SYDVKM. The CDR3 spells CASSNRGQDNSPLHF. The CDR3 DNA follows: TGTGCCAGCAGTAACAGGGGGCAAGATAATTCACCCCTCCACTTT. The full variable domain, rest sourced from reference TRBV28 and TRBJ1-6, is DVKVTQSSRYLVKRTGEKVFLECVQDMDHENMFWYRQDPGLGLRLIYFSYDVKMKEKGDIPEGYSVSREKKERFSLILESASTNQTSMYLCASSNRGQDNSPLHFGNGTRLTVT.

This clone came up a few times. This chain joins TRBV28 and TRBJ2-2; maybe TRBD2 (6 bases). With 5 bases removed from V and 2 bases from J, the gap between germline ends came to 18 bases. Germline V lookup: CDR1 MDHEN, CDR2 SYDVKM. The CDR3 is made up of 17 amino acids. This CDR3 reads CASSPPGAGPNTGELFF. In DNA, the CDR3 is TGTGCCAGCAGTCCCCCTGGGGCGGGACCCAACACCGGGGAGCTGTTTTTT.

The rearrangement uses TRBV10-3 and TRBJ2-2; 14 bases agree with TRBD2. Trimming removed 6 bases from V and 5 bases from J; junction bases left unmatched: 2. The CDR3 consists of 15 residues. The germline V gene has CDR1 ENHRY and CDR2 SYGVKD. The CDR3 sequence is CAIRGLAGETGELFF. As DNA, the CDR3 is TGTGCCATCAGGGGACTAGCGGGGGAAACCGGGGAGCTGTTTTTT.